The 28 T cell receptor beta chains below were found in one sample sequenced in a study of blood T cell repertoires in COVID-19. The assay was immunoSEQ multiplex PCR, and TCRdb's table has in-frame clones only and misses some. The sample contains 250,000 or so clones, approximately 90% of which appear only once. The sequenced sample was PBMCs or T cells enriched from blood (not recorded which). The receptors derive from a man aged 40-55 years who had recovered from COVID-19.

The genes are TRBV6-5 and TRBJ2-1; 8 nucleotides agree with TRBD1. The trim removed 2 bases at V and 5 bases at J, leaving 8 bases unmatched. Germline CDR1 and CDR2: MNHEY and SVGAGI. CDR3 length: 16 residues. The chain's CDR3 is CASSYVRGQGHNEQFF. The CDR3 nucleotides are TGTGCCAGCAGTTACGTTCGAGGACAGGGACACAATGAGCAGTTCTTC.

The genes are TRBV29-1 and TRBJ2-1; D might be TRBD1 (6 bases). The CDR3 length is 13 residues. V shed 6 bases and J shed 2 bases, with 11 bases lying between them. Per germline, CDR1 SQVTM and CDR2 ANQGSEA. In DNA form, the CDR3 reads TGCAGCGTCGGGACACAAGCCTACAATGAGCAGTTCTTC. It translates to CSVGTQAYNEQFF.

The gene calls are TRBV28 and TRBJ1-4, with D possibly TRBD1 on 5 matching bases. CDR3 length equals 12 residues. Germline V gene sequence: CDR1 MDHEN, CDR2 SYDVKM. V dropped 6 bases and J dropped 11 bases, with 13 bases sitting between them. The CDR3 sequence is CASRVGGSKLFF. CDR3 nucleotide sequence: TGTGCCAGCAGGGTGGGGGGGAGCAAACTGTTTTTT.

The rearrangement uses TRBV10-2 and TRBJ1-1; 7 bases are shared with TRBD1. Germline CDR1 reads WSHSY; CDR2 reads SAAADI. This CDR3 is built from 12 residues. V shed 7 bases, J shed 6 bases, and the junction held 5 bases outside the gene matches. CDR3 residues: CASIGQAAEAFF. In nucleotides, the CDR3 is TGCGCCAGCATAGGACAGGCGGCTGAAGCTTTCTTT.

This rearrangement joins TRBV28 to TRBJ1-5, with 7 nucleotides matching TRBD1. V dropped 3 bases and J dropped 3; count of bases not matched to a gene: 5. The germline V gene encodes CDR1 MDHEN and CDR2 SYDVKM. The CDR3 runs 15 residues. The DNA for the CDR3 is TGTGCCAGCAGTTTGGGGGGACAGTTCAATCAGCCCCAGCATTTT. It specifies CASSLGGQFNQPQHF.

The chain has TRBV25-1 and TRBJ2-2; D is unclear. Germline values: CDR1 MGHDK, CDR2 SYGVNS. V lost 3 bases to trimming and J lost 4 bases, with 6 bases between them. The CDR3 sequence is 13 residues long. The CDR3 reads CASSDLRTGELFF. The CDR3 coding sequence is TGTGCCAGCAGTGATCTCCGCACCGGGGAGCTGTTTTTT.

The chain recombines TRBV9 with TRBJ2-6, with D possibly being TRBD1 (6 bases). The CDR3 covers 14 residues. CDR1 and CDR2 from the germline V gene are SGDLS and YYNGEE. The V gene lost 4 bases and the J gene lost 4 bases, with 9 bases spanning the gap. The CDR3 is CASSPGAGANVLTF. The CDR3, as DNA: TGTGCCAGCAGCCCAGGGGCCGGGGCCAACGTCCTGACTTTC.

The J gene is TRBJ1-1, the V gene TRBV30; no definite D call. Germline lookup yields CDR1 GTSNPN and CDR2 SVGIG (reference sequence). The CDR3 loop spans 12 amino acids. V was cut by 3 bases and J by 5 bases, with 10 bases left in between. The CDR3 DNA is TGTGCCTGGAGATTTGGGGAGACTGAAGCTTTCTTT. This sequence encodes CAWRFGETEAFF.

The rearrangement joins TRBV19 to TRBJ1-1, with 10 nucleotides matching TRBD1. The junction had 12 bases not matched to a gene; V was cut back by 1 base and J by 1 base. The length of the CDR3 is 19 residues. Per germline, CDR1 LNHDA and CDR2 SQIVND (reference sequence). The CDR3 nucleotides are TGTGCCAGTAGTATAGGACCGACAGGGGGCTTAAGACGGAACACTGAAGCTTTCTTT. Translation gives CASSIGPTGGLRRNTEAFF.

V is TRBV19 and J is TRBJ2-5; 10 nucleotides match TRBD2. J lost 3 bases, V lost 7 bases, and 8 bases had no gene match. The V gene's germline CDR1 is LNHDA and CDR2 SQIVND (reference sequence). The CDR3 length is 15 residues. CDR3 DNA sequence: TGTGCCAGTAAAGACCCAGCGGGAGGGAAAGAGACCCAGTACTTC. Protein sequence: CASKDPAGGKETQYF.

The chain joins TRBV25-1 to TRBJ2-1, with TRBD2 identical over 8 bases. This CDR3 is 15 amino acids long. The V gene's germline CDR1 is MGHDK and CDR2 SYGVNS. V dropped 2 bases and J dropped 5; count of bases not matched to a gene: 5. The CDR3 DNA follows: TGTGCCAGCAGTGAAATCGGGGGGGGCCACAATGAGCAGTTCTTC. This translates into CASSEIGGGHNEQFF.

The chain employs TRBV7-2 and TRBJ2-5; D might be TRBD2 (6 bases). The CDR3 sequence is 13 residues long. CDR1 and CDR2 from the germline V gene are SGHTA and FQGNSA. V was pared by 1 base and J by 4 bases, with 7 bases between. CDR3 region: CASSLVGGETQYF. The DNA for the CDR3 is TGTGCCAGCAGCTTAGTGGGGGGAGAGACCCAGTACTTC.

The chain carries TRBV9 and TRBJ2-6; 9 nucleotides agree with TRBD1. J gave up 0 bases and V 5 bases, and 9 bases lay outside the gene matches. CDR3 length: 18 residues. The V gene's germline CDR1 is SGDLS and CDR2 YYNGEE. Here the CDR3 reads CASSPRDRVDSGANVLTF. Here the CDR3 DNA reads TGTGCCAGCAGTCCCCGGGACAGGGTTGACTCTGGGGCCAACGTCCTGACTTTC.

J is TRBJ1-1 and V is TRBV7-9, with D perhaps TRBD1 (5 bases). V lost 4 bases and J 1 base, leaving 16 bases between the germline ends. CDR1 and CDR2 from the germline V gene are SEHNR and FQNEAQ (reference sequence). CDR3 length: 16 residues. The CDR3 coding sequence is TGTGCCAGCAGCTCTAGGGGCGGGGAGTCGAACACTGAAGCTTTCTTT. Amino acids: CASSSRGGESNTEAFF.

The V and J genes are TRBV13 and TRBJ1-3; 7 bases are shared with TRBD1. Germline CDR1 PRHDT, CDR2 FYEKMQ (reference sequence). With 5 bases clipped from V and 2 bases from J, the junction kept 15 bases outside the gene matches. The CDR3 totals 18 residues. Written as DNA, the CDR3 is TGTGCCAGCAGCACCAGACAGGGATTGGGTTTCGCTGGAAACACCATATATTTT. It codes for CASSTRQGLGFAGNTIYF.

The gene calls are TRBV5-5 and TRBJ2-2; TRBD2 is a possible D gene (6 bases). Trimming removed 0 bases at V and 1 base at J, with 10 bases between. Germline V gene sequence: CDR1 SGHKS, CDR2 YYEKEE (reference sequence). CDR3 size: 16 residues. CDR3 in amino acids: CASSLEGGRNTGELFF. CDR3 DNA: TGTGCCAGCAGCTTGGAAGGAGGGAGGAACACCGGGGAGCTGTTTTTT. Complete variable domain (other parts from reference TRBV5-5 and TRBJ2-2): DAGVTQSPTHLIKTRGQQVTLRCSPISGHKSVSWYQQVLGQGPQFIFQYYEKEERGRGNFPDRFSARQFPNYSSELNVNALLLGDSALYLCASSLEGGRNTGELFFGEGSRLTVL.

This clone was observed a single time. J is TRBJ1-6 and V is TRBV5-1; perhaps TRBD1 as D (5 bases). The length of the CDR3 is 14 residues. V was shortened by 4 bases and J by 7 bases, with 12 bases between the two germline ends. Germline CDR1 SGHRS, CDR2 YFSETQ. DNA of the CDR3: TGCGCCAGCAGCCAGGGTGGGATAAATTCACCCCTCCACTTT. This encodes CASSQGGINSPLHF.

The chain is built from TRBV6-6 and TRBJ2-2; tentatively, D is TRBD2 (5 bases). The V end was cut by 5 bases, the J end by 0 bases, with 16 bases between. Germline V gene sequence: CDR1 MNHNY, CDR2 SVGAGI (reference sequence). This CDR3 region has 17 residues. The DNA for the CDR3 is TGTGCCAGCAGTCTTACCGGCGGAGGAACGAACACCGGGGAGCTGTTTTTT. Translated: CASSLTGGGTNTGELFF.

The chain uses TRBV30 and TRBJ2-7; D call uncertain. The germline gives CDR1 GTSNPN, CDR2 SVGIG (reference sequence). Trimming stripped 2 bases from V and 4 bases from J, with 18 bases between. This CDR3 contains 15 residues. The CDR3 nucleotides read TGTGCCTGGAGTATGACCGGGTTTTTGGAGTACGAGCAGTACTTC. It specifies CAWSMTGFLEYEQYF.

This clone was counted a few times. The CDR3 spells CASSRGTDYGYTF. In DNA form, the CDR3 reads TGTGCCAGCAGCCGGGGGACGGACTATGGCTACACCTTC. The V and J genes are TRBV6-5 and TRBJ1-2; D may be TRBD1 (5 bases). Germline V lookup: CDR1 MNHEY, CDR2 SVGAGI. The CDR3 contains 13 residues. Trimming removed 6 bases at V and 3 bases at J, with 11 bases between.

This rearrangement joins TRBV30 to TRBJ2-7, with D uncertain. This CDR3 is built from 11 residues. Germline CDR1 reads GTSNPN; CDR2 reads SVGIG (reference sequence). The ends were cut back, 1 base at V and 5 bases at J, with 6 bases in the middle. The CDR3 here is CAWSETDEQYF. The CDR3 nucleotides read TGTGCCTGGAGTGAAACAGACGAGCAGTACTTC.

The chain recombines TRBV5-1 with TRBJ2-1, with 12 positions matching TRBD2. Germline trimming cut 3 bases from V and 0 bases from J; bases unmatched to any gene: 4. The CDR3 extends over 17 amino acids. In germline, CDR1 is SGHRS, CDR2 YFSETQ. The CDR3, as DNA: TGCGCCAGCAGCTACCGGACTAGCGGGACCTCCTACAATGAGCAGTTCTTC. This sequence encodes CASSYRTSGTSYNEQFF.

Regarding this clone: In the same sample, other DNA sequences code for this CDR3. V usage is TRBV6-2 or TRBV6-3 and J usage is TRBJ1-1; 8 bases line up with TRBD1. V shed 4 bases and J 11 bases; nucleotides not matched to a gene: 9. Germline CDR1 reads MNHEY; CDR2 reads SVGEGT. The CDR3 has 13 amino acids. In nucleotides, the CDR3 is TGTGCCAGCAGTTTGTTCAGGGGGCGCGAGGCTTTCTTT. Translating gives CASSLFRGREAFF.

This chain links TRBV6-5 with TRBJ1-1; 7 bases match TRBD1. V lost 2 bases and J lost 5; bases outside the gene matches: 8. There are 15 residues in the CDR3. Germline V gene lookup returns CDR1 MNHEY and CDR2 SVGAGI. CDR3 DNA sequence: TGTGCCAGCAGTTACACACGCCCAGGGGGAACTGAAGCTTTCTTT. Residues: CASSYTRPGGTEAFF.

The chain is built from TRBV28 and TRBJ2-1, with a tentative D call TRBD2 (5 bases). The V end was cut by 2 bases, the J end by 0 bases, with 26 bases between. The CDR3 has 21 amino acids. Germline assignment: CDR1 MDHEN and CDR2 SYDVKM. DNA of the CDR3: TGTGCCAGCAGTTTAATGCGTAGGTTGGCGGGCTGGACCAGCTCCTACAATGAGCAGTTCTTC. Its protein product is CASSLMRRLAGWTSSYNEQFF.

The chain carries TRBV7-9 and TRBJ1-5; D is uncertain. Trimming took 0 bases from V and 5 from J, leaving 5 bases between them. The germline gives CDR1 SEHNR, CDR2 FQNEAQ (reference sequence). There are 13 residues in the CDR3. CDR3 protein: CASSLAEHQPQHF. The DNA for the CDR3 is TGTGCCAGCAGCTTAGCTGAGCATCAGCCCCAGCATTTT.

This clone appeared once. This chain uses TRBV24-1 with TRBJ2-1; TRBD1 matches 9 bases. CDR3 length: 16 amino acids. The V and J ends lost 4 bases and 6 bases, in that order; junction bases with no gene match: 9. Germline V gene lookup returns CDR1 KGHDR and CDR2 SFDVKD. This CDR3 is CATSDPGTGRFNEQFF. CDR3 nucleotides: TGTGCCACCAGTGACCCCGGGACAGGGCGTTTCAATGAGCAGTTCTTC.

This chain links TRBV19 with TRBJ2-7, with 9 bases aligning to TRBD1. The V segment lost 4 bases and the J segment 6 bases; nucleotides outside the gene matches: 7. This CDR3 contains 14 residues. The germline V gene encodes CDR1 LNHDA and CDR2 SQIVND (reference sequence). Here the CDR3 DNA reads TGTGCCAGTAGTACAAACAGGGGGCTCGGCGAGCAGTACTTC. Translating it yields CASSTNRGLGEQYF.